This T cell receptor beta chain was profiled in a study of OX40 agonist ivuxolimab in advanced cancers. With regard to the full study: Ivuxolimab was an agonistic, fully human IgG2 monoclonal antibody directed against OX40 (CD134), a costimulatory receptor. Intravenous ivuxolimab was administered to patients every 2 weeks at six dose levels: 0.01, 0.1, 0.3, 1.5, 3 and 10 mg/kg. Among the roughly 50 dose-escalation patients, around 20 had hepatocellular carcinoma, approximately 15 melanoma, 9 renal cell carcinoma and 9 head and neck cancer. In the dose-escalation cohort, approximately 80% of patients were male, and the mean age was approximately 60 years with a range of about 20 to 80. Patients were allowed to have had prior anti-PD-1, anti-PD-L1 or anti-CTLA-4 therapy, and around 40% of the dose-escalation patients had previously received checkpoint inhibitors. Partial responses occurred in three dose-escalation patients, of whom one had hepatocellular carcinoma and two had cutaneous melanoma. The purpose of peripheral TCRbeta sequencing was to test whether ivuxolimab changed TCR sequence diversity and led to clonal T-cell expansion. The paper describes the monotherapy dose-escalation part (N of about 47 patients) of the phase I trial of ivuxolimab.

According to the germline V gene (reference sequence), CDR1 reads SGHKS and CDR2 reads YYEKEE. Relative to germline, V is 6 bases shorter and J is 6 bases shorter, with 12 bases between their ends. The CDR3 sequence holds 13 residues, the cysteine and phenylalanine included. The read is trimmed to its CDR3 DNA, 39 bases read in frame from base 1. Patients with autoimmune disease history or receiving systemic immunosuppression were excluded from the trial. Peripheral blood for TCR sequencing was collected from all dose cohorts at baseline, on cycle 4 day 1, and on cycle 7 day 1. The samples were drawn from a first-in-human, open-label, multicenter phase I dose-escalation trial of ivuxolimab. Adults with locally advanced or metastatic melanoma, renal cell, hepatocellular, or head and neck squamous cell carcinoma were enrolled in the trial. Before TCR sequencing, CD4+ T cells and CD8+ T cells were sorted from peripheral blood as separate populations.

Genomic DNA was extracted from sorted cells for sequencing of the TCRbeta CDR3 region. The immunoSEQ Assay was used for sequencing of TCRbeta CDR3 regions. TCRdb mirrors the immuneACCESS table, restricted to in-frame sequences. Some clones are absent from its copies; in checked studies, under half trace to an unresolved V gene, and the reason for the others is unknown. Across this sample there are 95,000 or so clones, with around 82% seen only once. The top ten hold 3% to 4% of the sample. Of note for this clone: No cognate antigen has been identified for it. No much larger clonotype is one base removed from it; base qualities were not supplied.

The paper's findings and limits, for the study overall: Low levels of normalized T-cell clonal expansion were also seen in some patients who did not respond. Antigen specificity was not determined for the clonally expanded peripheral T cells. At doses of 0.1 to 3.0 mg/kg, clonal expansion of both CD4+ and CD8+ T cells in blood was seen between baseline and week 6. In the 0.1-3.0 mg/kg groups, partial responders were among the patients with the lowest normalized peripheral clonal expansion, particularly in CD8+ T cells. After ivuxolimab, expanded clones were on average more numerous among CD8+ T cells than among CD4+ T cells.

The chain was built from TRBV5-5 and TRBJ2-2; no D gene call is confident. Sequencing used CD4+ or CD8+ T cells sorted from blood, obtained in a trial of the OX40 agonist ivuxolimab. This TCR was sampled from an adult with an advanced solid tumor such as melanoma, head and neck, liver or kidney cancer. CDR3 reads: CASIPLQAGELFF. At the DNA level, the sequence is TGTGCCAGCATCCCCTTGCAGGCCGGGGAGCTGTTTTTT.